Here is one T cell receptor beta chain with its context. The antigen is not known. The data derive from a study of cytomegalovirus exposure and HLA in healthy donors. Study as a whole: According to later analysis, the same platform produced the 90 to 150 validation and several hundred first-cohort repertoires. General study points: Under in vitro conditions, a few CMV-associated chains were confirmed as specific for CMV antigens.

Sequenced by immunoSEQ multiplex PCR; TCRdb stores in-frame clones only, minus some. This table has 70,000 to 80,000 clones, approximately 93% appearing once. V was pared by 3 bases and J by 2 bases, with 8 bases between. This CDR3 comprises 13 residues. CDR1 SGHAT and CDR2 FQNNGV come from the germline V gene. The chain links TRBV11-2 to TRBJ2-7; tentatively, D is TRBD1 (5 bases). The sequencing sample was made of PBMCs. This receptor was taken from a woman aged 18 to 35 in good health and CMV-seropositive. The CDR3 DNA sequence: TGTGCCAGCAGCTTCTCCAGGGCCTACGAGCAGTACTTC. This encodes CASSFSRAYEQYF.